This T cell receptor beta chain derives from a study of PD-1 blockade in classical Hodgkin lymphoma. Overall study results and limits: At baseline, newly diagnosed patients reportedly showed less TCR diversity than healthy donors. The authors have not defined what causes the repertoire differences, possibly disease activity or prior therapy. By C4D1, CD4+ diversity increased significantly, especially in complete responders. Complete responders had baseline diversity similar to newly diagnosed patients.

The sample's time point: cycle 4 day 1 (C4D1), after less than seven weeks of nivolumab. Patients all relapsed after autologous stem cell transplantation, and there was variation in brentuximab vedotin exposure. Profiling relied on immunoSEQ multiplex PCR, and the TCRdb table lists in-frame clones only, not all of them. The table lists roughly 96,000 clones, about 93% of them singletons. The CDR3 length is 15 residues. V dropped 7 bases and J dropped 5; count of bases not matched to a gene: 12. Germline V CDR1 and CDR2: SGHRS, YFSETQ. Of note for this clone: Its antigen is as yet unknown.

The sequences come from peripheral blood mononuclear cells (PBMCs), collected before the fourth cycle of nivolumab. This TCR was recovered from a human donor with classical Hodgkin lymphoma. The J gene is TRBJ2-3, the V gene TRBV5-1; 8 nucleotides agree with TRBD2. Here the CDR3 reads CASAGLGAGGDTQYF. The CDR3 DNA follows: TGCGCCAGCGCGGGCCTCGGGGCGGGAGGAGATACGCAGTATTTT.